This T cell receptor beta chain derives from a study of neoadjuvant nivolumab and ipilimumab in lung cancer. At the level of the study: Patients got nivolumab 3 mg/kg on days 1, 15 and 29; combination added ipilimumab 1 mg/kg day 1.

Comment on this clone: Its antigen is unidentified.

Study results and caveats: Only two of four nivolumab-treated tumors gained richness and clonality by surgery. Pretherapy blood TCR richness correlated positively with resected tumor richness. TCR receptors were sequenced in few samples.

The CDR3 has 15 residues. V was pared by 6 bases and J by 2 bases, with 7 bases of the junction left unmatched. Germline CDR1 reads SGHRS; CDR2 reads YFSETQ. Assay: immunoSEQ multiplex PCR; the TCRdb copy retains only in-frame clones and omits some. The sample yields about 19,000 clones, about 89% seen once. The chain joins TRBV5-1 to TRBJ2-2, with TRBD1 matching over 7 bases. The sequence was obtained from an adult with non-small cell lung cancer. Specimen: peripheral blood, collected before neoadjuvant nivolumab, alone or with ipilimumab. The CDR3, as DNA: TGCGCCAGCAAAAAGACAGGGTTAAACACCGGGGAGCTGTTTTTT. Its protein product is CASKKTGLNTGELFF.